A single sample gave rise to the 22 T cell receptor beta chains below, sequenced in a study of OX40 agonist ivuxolimab in advanced cancers. Repertoires were generated with immunoSEQ multiplex PCR, while TCRdb's copy carries only in-frame clones and drops some. In the table there are approximately 58,000 clones, 86% of which are singletons. Here the sequenced sample was CD4+ or CD8+ T cells sorted from blood, taken in a trial of the OX40 agonist ivuxolimab. Receptor source: an adult with an advanced solid tumor such as melanoma, head and neck, liver or kidney cancer.

This chain joins TRBV7-8 and TRBJ1-3; 10 bases agree with TRBD1. Germline V lookup: CDR1 SGHVS, CDR2 FQNEAQ. There are 17 residues in the CDR3. V was pared by 3 bases and J by 0 bases, with 5 bases of the junction left unmatched. The CDR3 here is CASSFRDRGYSGNTIYF. The CDR3 nucleotides are TGTGCCAGCAGCTTCCGGGACAGGGGTTACTCTGGAAACACCATATATTTT. Looking up the rest from reference TRBV7-8 and TRBJ1-3 gives the full variable domain: GAGVSQSPRYKVAKRGQDVALRCDPISGHVSLFWYQQALGQGPEFLTYFQNEAQLDKSGLPSDRFFAERPEGSVSTLKIQRTQQEDSAVYLCASSFRDRGYSGNTIYFGEGSWLTVV.

The rearrangement links TRBV19 to TRBJ1-5, with D unresolved. The germline CDR1 and CDR2 sequences are LNHDA and SQIVND (reference sequence). V was shortened by 6 bases and J by 0 bases, with 9 bases between the two germline ends. This CDR3 region has 14 residues. The CDR3 region has the DNA TGTGCCAGTAGCCGAGTCACTAGCAATCAGCCCCAGCATTTT. Translated: CASSRVTSNQPQHF.

The CDR3 DNA follows: TGTGCCAGCAGTTACAAGCAGGGGGCATGGCAGCCCCAGCATTTT. Translated, it gives CASSYKQGAWQPQHF. This sequence joins TRBV6-6 and TRBJ1-5; 8 positions match TRBD1. Germline V gene data show CDR1 as MNHNY and CDR2 as SVGAGI (reference sequence). The CDR3 totals 15 residues. J lost 7 bases, V lost 2 bases, and 7 bases had no gene match.

This chain links TRBV9 with TRBJ2-5; D is perhaps TRBD2 (5 bases). V was clipped by 0 bases and J by 4 bases, with 10 bases between them. Germline values: CDR1 SGDLS, CDR2 YYNGEE. This CDR3 has 14 amino acids. The CDR3 DNA follows: TGTGCCAGCAGCGTAGACGATACTAGAGAGACCCAGTACTTC. Residues: CASSVDDTRETQYF.

This chain joins TRBV7-9 and TRBJ1-5; D remains ambiguous. This CDR3 has 12 amino acids. V shed 5 bases and J shed 7 bases, with 9 bases lying between them. The V gene's germline CDR1 is SEHNR and CDR2 FQNEAQ (reference sequence). CDR3 in DNA: TGTGCCAGCAGCGATCCCGGACAGCCCCAGCATTTT. This translates into CASSDPGQPQHF.

The rearrangement joins TRBV7-9 to TRBJ2-7; D is undetermined. The CDR3 spans 17 residues. Trimming removed 3 bases at V and 0 bases at J, with 18 bases between. Germline V CDR1 and CDR2: SEHNR, FQNEAQ (reference sequence). The CDR3 DNA sequence: TGTGCCAGCAGCTTGCCGCGGAGACAAGCCTTCTCCTACGAGCAGTACTTC. This sequence encodes CASSLPRRQAFSYEQYF.

CDR3 residues: CASSPRTSGGAGLFF. The CDR3 DNA reads as TGTGCCAGCAGCCCGAGGACTAGCGGGGGGGCCGGGCTGTTTTTT. J is TRBJ2-2 and V is TRBV7-3; 15 positions agree with TRBD2. The CDR3 is 15 residues long. Germline values: CDR1 SGHTA, CDR2 FQGTGA. J lost 13 bases, V lost 5 bases, and 8 bases had no gene match.

The rearrangement links TRBV10-3 to TRBJ2-7; 9 bases are shared with TRBD2. The CDR3 runs to 16 residues. V gave up 1 base and J gave up 0 bases; unmatched junction bases: 4. The germline CDR1 and CDR2 sequences are ENHRY and SYGVKD. In DNA, the CDR3 is TGTGCCATCAGTGAGTTAGCGGGGGTGCCCTCCTACGAGCAGTACTTC. Translating it yields CAISELAGVPSYEQYF.

This chain uses TRBV5-6 with TRBJ2-7, with D possibly being TRBD1 (5 bases). The V end lost 2 bases, the J end lost 6 bases, and 18 bases lay between the germline ends. Germline V lookup: CDR1 SGHDT, CDR2 YYEEEE. The CDR3 runs to 15 residues. The CDR3, as DNA: TGTGCCAGCAGCTTAACAGGTGCCGAGTGGGGCGAGCAGTACTTC. Amino acid sequence: CASSLTGAEWGEQYF.

The chain couples TRBV19 to TRBJ2-2; no firm D call. The CDR3 has 13 amino acids. V was shortened by 3 bases and J by 8 bases, with 10 bases between the two germline ends. Germline lookup yields CDR1 LNHDA and CDR2 SQIVND (reference sequence). The CDR3 is CASSIYFGGELFF. In nucleotides, the CDR3 is TGTGCCAGTAGTATTTATTTCGGTGGGGAGCTGTTTTTT.

This sequence joins TRBV19 and TRBJ2-5, with 8 bases aligning to TRBD1. V lost 7 bases, J lost 5 bases, and 6 bases stayed unmatched. Germline V lookup: CDR1 LNHDA, CDR2 SQIVND (reference sequence). The CDR3 sequence is 13 residues long. CDR3 in amino acids: CASNSDRVETQYF. CDR3 bases: TGTGCCAGTAACTCGGACAGGGTTGAGACCCAGTACTTC.

This chain uses TRBV7-2 with TRBJ1-1; D remains unclear. This CDR3 is 14 amino acids long. With 5 bases removed from V and 3 bases from J, the gap between germline ends came to 13 bases. The germline gives CDR1 SGHTA, CDR2 FQGNSA. The CDR3 region has the DNA TGTGCCAGCAGCATCTCTAAGTCTGACACTGAAGCTTTCTTT. It yields the protein CASSISKSDTEAFF.

The CDR3 bases are TGTGCCAGCAGCCTTACTAGCGGGGGGGCCGGGGAGACCCAGTACTTC. It yields the protein CASSLTSGGAGETQYF. This sequence joins TRBV9 and TRBJ2-5, with 13 bases aligning to TRBD2. The junction had 8 bases not matched to a gene; V was cut back by 4 bases and J by 5 bases. CDR1 SGDLS and CDR2 YYNGEE come from the germline V gene. The CDR3 has 16 residues.

The chain has TRBV19 and TRBJ1-4, with 7 bases aligning to TRBD1. The CDR3 spans 17 residues. CDR1 and CDR2 from the germline V gene are LNHDA and SQIVND (reference sequence). Unmatched junction bases numbered 17, after V lost 5 bases and J lost 8 bases. CDR3 region: CASSLQPSQGPSEKLFF. The CDR3 nucleotides are TGTGCCAGTAGTCTACAGCCGTCACAGGGGCCCTCGGAAAAACTGTTTTTT.

This chain links TRBV5-6 with TRBJ2-5; TRBD1 matches 7 bases. From germline, CDR1 is SGHDT and CDR2 YYEEEE. The V and J ends lost 4 bases and 5 bases, in that order; junction bases with no gene match: 8. The CDR3 runs 14 residues. The CDR3 here is CASSRRGGEETQYF. The CDR3 DNA is TGTGCCAGCAGCCGCAGAGGGGGCGAGGAGACCCAGTACTTC.

The rearrangement uses TRBV25-1 and TRBJ2-3, with 8 bases identical to TRBD1. Looked up from germline, CDR1 is MGHDK and CDR2 is SYGVNS. The ends lost 10 bases at V and 6 bases at J; junction bases unmatched: 18. This CDR3 has 16 residues. CDR3 nucleotides: TGTGCCACCGCTAAAATCGCCGGACAGGGTTGGGATACGCAGTATTTT. Protein sequence: CATAKIAGQGWDTQYF.

Only one count was recorded for this clone. The rearrangement links TRBV18 to TRBJ1-1, with D tentatively TRBD1 (6 bases). The length of the CDR3 is 15 residues. V was trimmed by 1 base and J by 4 bases, leaving 13 bases between them. CDR1 is KGHSH and CDR2 is LQKENI in the germline V gene. The CDR3 spells CASSPQTGKGTEAFF. As DNA, the CDR3 is TGTGCCAGCTCACCACAAACAGGGAAGGGCACTGAAGCTTTCTTT.

This clone occurred a few times. The chain recombines TRBV7-8 with TRBJ2-4; tentative D call: TRBD1 (5 bases). The CDR3 has 16 amino acids. V lost 2 bases to trimming and J lost 1 base, with 12 bases between them. Germline V gene lookup returns CDR1 SGHVS and CDR2 FQNEAQ. The CDR3 loop reads CASSLLGRDAKNIQYF. The CDR3 DNA sequence: TGTGCCAGCAGCTTATTAGGCAGGGATGCCAAAAACATTCAGTACTTC.

The chain employs TRBV18 and TRBJ2-1; 11 bases are a match to TRBD2. The length of the CDR3 is 15 residues. Germline V lookup: CDR1 KGHSH, CDR2 LQKENI. The trim removed 1 base at V and 5 bases at J, leaving 1 base unmatched. In DNA form, the CDR3 reads TGTGCCAGCTCACCACTAGCGGGGGGGAACAATGAGCAGTTCTTC. It codes for CASSPLAGGNNEQFF.

J is TRBJ1-2 and V is TRBV2; no clear D. Trimming shortened V by 1 base and J by 1 base, and 10 bases separated the two germline ends. The CDR3 has 15 residues. Germline CDR1 and CDR2: SNHLY and FYNNEI. CDR3 residues: CASSEGRPDNYGYTF. The CDR3 DNA sequence: TGTGCCAGCAGTGAAGGCCGACCGGATAACTATGGCTACACCTTC.

The V call is TRBV28, the J call TRBJ1-5; D possibly corresponds to TRBD1 (5 bases). The CDR3 runs to 15 residues. V lost 8 bases to trimming and J lost 0 bases, with 14 bases between them. Germline lookup yields CDR1 MDHEN and CDR2 SYDVKM. The CDR3: CASGDGQGSNQPQHF. The CDR3 region has the DNA TGTGCCAGCGGGGATGGGCAGGGTAGCAATCAGCCCCAGCATTTT. Full variable domain (outside the CDR3, taken from reference TRBV28 and TRBJ1-5): DVKVTQSSRYLVKRTGEKVFLECVQDMDHENMFWYRQDPGLGLRLIYFSYDVKMKEKGDIPEGYSVSREKKERFSLILESASTNQTSMYLCASGDGQGSNQPQHFGDGTRLSIL.

V usage is TRBV7-2 and J usage is TRBJ1-3, with 7 bases identical to TRBD1. CDR3 length equals 16 residues. Germline CDR1 is SGHTA and CDR2 is FQGNSA. V trimming: 5 bases; J trimming: 3 bases; junction bases outside the gene matches: 10. This chain's CDR3 is CASSRQGGNGGNTIYF. The CDR3, as DNA: TGTGCCAGCAGCCGCCAGGGGGGGAATGGTGGAAACACCATATATTTT.